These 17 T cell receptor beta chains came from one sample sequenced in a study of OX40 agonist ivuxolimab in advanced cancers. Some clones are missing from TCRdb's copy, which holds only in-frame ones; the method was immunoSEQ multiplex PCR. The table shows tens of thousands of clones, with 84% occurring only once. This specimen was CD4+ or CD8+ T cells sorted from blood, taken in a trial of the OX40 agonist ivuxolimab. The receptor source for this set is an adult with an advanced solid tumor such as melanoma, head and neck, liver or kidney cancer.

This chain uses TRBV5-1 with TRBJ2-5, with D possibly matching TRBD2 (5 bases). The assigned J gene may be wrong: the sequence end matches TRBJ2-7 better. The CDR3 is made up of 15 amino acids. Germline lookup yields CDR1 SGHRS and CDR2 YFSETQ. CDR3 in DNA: TGCGCCAGCAGCTTGGGAGGGTTGGGCTCCTACGAGCAGTACTTC. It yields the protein CASSLGGLGSYEQYF.

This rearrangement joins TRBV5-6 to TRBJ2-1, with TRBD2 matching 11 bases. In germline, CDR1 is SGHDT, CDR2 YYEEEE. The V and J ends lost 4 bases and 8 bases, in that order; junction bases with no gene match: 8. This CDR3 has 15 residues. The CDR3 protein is CASSPGLAGGHEQFF. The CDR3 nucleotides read TGTGCCAGCAGCCCCGGGCTAGCGGGAGGCCATGAGCAGTTCTTC.

CDR3 coding DNA: TGTGCCAGCAGCTGGACTAGCGGGGGAGAGGAGCAGTACTTC. Residues: CASSWTSGGEEQYF. This rearrangement joins TRBV5-6 to TRBJ2-7, with TRBD2 matching over 13 bases. The CDR3 covers 14 residues. Germline V gene data show CDR1 as SGHDT and CDR2 as YYEEEE. Unmatched junction bases numbered 4, after V lost 3 bases and J lost 7 bases.

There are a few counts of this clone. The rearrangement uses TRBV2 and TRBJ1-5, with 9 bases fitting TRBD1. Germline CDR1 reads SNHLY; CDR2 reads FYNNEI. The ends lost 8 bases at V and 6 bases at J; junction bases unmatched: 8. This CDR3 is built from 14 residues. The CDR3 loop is CASSRTGEGQPQHF. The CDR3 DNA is TGTGCCAGCTCCCGGACAGGGGAGGGTCAGCCCCAGCATTTT.

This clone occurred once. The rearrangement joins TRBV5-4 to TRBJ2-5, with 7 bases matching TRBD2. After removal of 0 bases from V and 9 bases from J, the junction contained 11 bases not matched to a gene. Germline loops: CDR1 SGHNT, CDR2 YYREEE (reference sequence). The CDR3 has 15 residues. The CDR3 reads CASSLDRTRPSAQYF. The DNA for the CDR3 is TGTGCCAGCAGCTTGGACCGGACTAGACCCTCTGCCCAGTACTTC.

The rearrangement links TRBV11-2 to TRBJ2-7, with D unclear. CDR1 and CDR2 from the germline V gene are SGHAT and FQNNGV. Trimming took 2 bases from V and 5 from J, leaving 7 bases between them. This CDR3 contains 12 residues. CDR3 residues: CASSLSRNEQYF. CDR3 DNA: TGTGCCAGCAGCTTATCCAGAAACGAGCAGTACTTC.

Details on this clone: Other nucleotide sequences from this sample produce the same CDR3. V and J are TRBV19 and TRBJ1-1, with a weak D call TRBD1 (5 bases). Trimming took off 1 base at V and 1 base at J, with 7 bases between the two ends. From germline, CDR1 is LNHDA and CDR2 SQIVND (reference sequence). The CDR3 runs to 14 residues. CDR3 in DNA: TGTGCCAGTAGTATAGGGCAGGGGAACACTGAAGCTTTCTTT. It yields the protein CASSIGQGNTEAFF.

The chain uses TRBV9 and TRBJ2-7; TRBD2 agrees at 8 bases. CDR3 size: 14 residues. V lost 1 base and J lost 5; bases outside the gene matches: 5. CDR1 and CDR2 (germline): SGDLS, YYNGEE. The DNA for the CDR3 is TGTGCCAGCAGCGTAAGCGGGAGCCAGGACGAGCAGTACTTC. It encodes CASSVSGSQDEQYF.

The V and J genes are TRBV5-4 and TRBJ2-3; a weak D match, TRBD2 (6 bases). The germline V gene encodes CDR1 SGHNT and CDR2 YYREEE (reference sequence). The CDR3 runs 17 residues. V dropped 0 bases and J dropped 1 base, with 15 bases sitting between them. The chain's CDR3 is CASSLGSVASGTDTQYF. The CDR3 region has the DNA TGTGCCAGCAGCTTGGGTTCGGTGGCTAGCGGCACAGATACGCAGTATTTT.

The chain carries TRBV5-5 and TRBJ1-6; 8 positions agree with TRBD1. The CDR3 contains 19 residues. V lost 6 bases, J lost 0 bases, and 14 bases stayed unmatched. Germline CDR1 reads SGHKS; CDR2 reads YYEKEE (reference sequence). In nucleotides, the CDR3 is TGTGCCAGCACCCCATTAGAGACAGGGGCGCCCTCCTATAATTCACCCCTCCACTTT. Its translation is CASTPLETGAPSYNSPLHF.

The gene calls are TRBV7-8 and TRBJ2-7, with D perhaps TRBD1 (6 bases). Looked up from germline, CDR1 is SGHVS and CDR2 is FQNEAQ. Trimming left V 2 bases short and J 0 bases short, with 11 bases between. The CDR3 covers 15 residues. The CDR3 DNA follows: TGTGCCAGCAGCTTAAGGCAGGGGTCCTCCTACGAGCAGTACTTC. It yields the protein CASSLRQGSSYEQYF.

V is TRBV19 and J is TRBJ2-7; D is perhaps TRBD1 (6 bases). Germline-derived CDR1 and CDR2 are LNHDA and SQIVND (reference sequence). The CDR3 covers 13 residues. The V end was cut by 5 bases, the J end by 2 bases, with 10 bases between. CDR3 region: CASSWGRTYEQYF. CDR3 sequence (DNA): TGTGCCAGTAGTTGGGGGCGCACCTACGAGCAGTACTTC.

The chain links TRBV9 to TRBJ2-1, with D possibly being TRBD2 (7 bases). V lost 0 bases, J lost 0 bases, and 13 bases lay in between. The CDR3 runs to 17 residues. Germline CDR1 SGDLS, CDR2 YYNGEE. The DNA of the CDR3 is TGTGCCAGCAGCGTAGCGGGGGGCCAGAGCTCCTACAATGAGCAGTTCTTC. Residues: CASSVAGGQSSYNEQFF. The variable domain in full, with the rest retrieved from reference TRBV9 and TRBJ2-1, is DSGVTQTPKHLITATGQRVTLRCSPRSGDLSVYWYQQSLDQGLQFLIQYYNGEERAKGNILERFSAQQFPDLHSELNLSSLELGDSALYFCASSVAGGQSSYNEQFFGPGTRLTVL.

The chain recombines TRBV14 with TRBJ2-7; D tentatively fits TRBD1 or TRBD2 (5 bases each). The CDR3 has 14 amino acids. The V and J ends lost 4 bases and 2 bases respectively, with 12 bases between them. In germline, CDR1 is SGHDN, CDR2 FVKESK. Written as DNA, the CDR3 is TGTGCCAGCAGCCCCCGGGGCCTTGCCTACGAGCAGTACTTC. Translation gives CASSPRGLAYEQYF.

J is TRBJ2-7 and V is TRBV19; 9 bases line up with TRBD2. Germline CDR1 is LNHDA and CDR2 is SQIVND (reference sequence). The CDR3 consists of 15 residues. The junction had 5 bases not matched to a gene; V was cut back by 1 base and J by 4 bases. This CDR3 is CASSIGGLAEYEQYF. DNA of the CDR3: TGTGCCAGTAGTATAGGGGGACTAGCTGAATACGAGCAGTACTTC. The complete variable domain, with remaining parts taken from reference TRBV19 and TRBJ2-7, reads DGGITQSPKYLFRKEGQNVTLSCEQNLNHDAMYWYRQDPGQGLRLIYYSQIVNDFQKGDIAEGYSVSREKKESFPLTVTSAQKNPTAFYLCASSIGGLAEYEQYFGPGTRLTVT.

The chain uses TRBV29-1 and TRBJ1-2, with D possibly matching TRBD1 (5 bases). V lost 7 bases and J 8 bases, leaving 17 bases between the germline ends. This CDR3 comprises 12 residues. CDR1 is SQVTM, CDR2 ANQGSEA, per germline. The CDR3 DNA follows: TGCAGCGCTCCAGACCGGGACGGGGGCTACACCTTC. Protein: CSAPDRDGGYTF.

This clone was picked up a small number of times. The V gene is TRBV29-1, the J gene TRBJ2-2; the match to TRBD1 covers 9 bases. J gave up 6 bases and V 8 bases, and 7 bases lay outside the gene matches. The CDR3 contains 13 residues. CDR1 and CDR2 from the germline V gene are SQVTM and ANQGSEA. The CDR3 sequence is CSIPGQGAGELFF. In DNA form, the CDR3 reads TGCAGCATCCCGGGACAGGGTGCCGGGGAGCTGTTTTTT.